The clone carrying this T cell receptor (beta chain) was recorded only once. These data belong to a study of OX40 agonist ivuxolimab in advanced cancers. Method: immunoSEQ multiplex PCR; TCRdb's copy keeps in-frame clones and lacks some. The table has 98,000 or so clones, approximately 90% seen once. There are 15 residues in the CDR3. V was pared by 4 bases and J by 5 bases, with 17 bases between. CDR1 and CDR2 from the germline V gene are SNHLY and FYNNEI. The rearrangement joins TRBV2 to TRBJ2-5, with D hard to call. The sequenced sample was CD4+ or CD8+ T cells sorted from blood, obtained in a trial of the OX40 agonist ivuxolimab. The receptor's source is an adult with an advanced solid tumor such as melanoma, head and neck, liver or kidney cancer. Here the CDR3 reads CASSAQSLGRETQYF. The CDR3 nucleotides read TGTGCCAGCAGTGCCCAGTCCTTAGGAAGGGAGACCCAGTACTTC.